A selection of T cell receptor beta chains follows, all from one sample in a study of OX40 agonist ivuxolimab in advanced cancers. Data came from immunoSEQ multiplex PCR; TCRdb stores just in-frame clones and leaves some out. The table shows 13,000 to 15,000 clones, with approximately 80% occurring only once. This material consisted of CD4+ or CD8+ T cells sorted from blood, taken in a trial of the OX40 agonist ivuxolimab. The receptor set was obtained from an adult with an advanced solid tumor such as melanoma, head and neck, liver or kidney cancer. The CDR3 runs from the conserved cysteine through the conserved F or W. The D gene is left open where the match is weak. Some rows have no size entry. The others give once, few or many, or a class for an expanded clone.

V: TRBV7-9
length: 19
J: TRBJ2-6
size: -
D: -
DNA: TGTGCCAGCAGCTTAGGGTGGGACACCCAACGCTCTGGGGCCAACGTCCTGACTTTC
CDR3: CASSLGWDTQRSGANVLTF

V: TRBV27
length: 14
J: TRBJ1-1
size: -
D: -
DNA: TGTGCCAGCAGTTTATCGGGGGCTGACACTGAAGCTTTCTTT
CDR3: CASSLSGADTEAFF

V: TRBV11-2
length: 13
J: TRBJ2-7
size: -
D: TRBD1
DNA: TGTGCCAGCAGCTTCGGACAGGGGGTTGAGCAGTACTTC
CDR3: CASSFGQGVEQYF

V: TRBV7-9
length: 14
J: TRBJ2-7
size: -
D: TRBD2
DNA: TGTGCCAGCAGCTTAGTGGCTAGCGGGAACGAGCAGTACTTC
CDR3: CASSLVASGNEQYF

V: TRBV2
length: 11
J: TRBJ2-1
size: -
D: -
DNA: TGTGCCAGCAGTTTGGGGGGCTTTTCTTTCTTC
CDR3: CASSLGGFSFF

V: TRBV19
length: 15
J: TRBJ2-1
size: -
D: TRBD1
DNA: TGTGCCAGTAGTATGTATGGACAGGGGGGGGATGAGCAGTTCTTC
CDR3: CASSMYGQGGDEQFF

V: TRBV29-1
length: 13
J: TRBJ2-5
size: -
D: -
DNA: TGCAGCGCCTTGCCGCAGAACCAAGAGACCCAGTACTTC
CDR3: CSALPQNQETQYF

V: TRBV5-4
length: 12
J: TRBJ1-2
size: -
D: -
DNA: TGTGCCAGCAGCCCCGACAGTTATGGCTACACCTTC
CDR3: CASSPDSYGYTF

V: TRBV11-3
length: 15
J: TRBJ1-1
size: -
D: -
DNA: TGTGCCAGCAGCTTAGAGAGCAGTGGATGGACTGAAGCTTTCTTT
CDR3: CASSLESSGWTEAFF

V: TRBV5-1
length: 16
J: TRBJ2-1
size: -
D: -
DNA: TGCGCCAGCAGCTGGGACGGGAGTTCAGCCTACAATGAGCAGTTCTTC
CDR3: CASSWDGSSAYNEQFF

V: TRBV6-4
length: 13
J: TRBJ2-1
size: -
D: TRBD2
DNA: TGTGCCAGCAGTGAACTAGCGGGCCATGAGCAGTTCTTC
CDR3: CASSELAGHEQFF

V: TRBV10-3
length: 16
J: TRBJ2-2
size: once
D: TRBD2
DNA: TGTGCCATCAGCACTAGCGGGAGTGGCCTCCCCGGGGAGCTGTTTTTT
CDR3: CAISTSGSGLPGELFF

V: TRBV4-2
length: 12
J: TRBJ1-5
size: -
D: -
DNA: TGTGCCAGCAGCCAATTCAATCAGCCCCAGCATTTT
CDR3: CASSQFNQPQHF

V: TRBV5-4
length: 16
J: TRBJ2-7
size: -
D: -
DNA: TGTGCCAGCAGCTTGGCCCCCACGGAGGGCAGCTACGAGCAGTACTTC
CDR3: CASSLAPTEGSYEQYF

V: TRBV14
length: 13
J: TRBJ1-1
size: once
D: -
DNA: TGTGCCAGCAAAACATTAGGCGGCACTGAAGCTTTCTTT
CDR3: CASKTLGGTEAFF

V: TRBV5-5
length: 17
J: TRBJ2-7
size: -
D: TRBD1
DNA: TGTGCCAGCAGCTTTTCCGGGACAGAGAAGAGCTCCTACGAGCAGTACTTC
CDR3: CASSFSGTEKSSYEQYF

V: TRBV7-2
length: 19
J: TRBJ2-3
size: -
D: TRBD1
DNA: TGTGCCAGCAGAGAACCGGGACAGGGGGCCGAGGTCGGCCCAGATACGCAGTATTTT
CDR3: CASREPGQGAEVGPDTQYF

V: TRBV2
length: 15
J: TRBJ2-1
size: -
D: -
DNA: TGTGCCAGCAGTGCGGTGTCTAGCTCCTACAATGAGCAGTTCTTC
CDR3: CASSAVSSSYNEQFF

V: TRBV19
length: 13
J: TRBJ1-1
size: once
D: -
DNA: TGTGCCAGTAGTATACGGGGAGCCACTGAAGCTTTCTTT
CDR3: CASSIRGATEAFF

V: TRBV7-9
length: 15
J: TRBJ2-1
size: -
D: TRBD2
DNA: TGTGCCAGCAGGAAACTAGCGGGAGGATACAATGAGCAGTTCTTC
CDR3: CASRKLAGGYNEQFF

V: TRBV19
length: 16
J: TRBJ2-1
size: -
D: -
DNA: TGTGCCAGTAGTATAATGGCGACAGCCTCCTACAATGAGCAGTTCTTC
CDR3: CASSIMATASYNEQFF

V: TRBV9
length: 15
J: TRBJ2-1
size: -
D: -
DNA: TGTGCCAGCAGCGTCGGACAGGCGGGGTACAATGAGCAGTTCTTC
CDR3: CASSVGQAGYNEQFF

V: TRBV19
length: 14
J: TRBJ1-1
size: -
D: -
DNA: TGTGCCAGTAGCAACAGAGGAGAGAACACTGAAGCTTTCTTT
CDR3: CASSNRGENTEAFF

V: TRBV13
length: 14
J: TRBJ2-1
size: -
D: TRBD2
DNA: TGTGCCAGCAGCGGACTAGCGCTCTTGAATGAGCAGTTCTTC
CDR3: CASSGLALLNEQFF

V: TRBV2
length: 13
J: TRBJ1-1
size: few
D: -
DNA: TGTGCCAGCTCTGTGGGACTCAACACTGAAGCTTTCTTT
CDR3: CASSVGLNTEAFF

V: TRBV28
length: 18
J: TRBJ2-7
size: -
D: -
DNA: TGTGCCAGCAGTTTTGACCCACGGGACACCAAGCCCACATACGAGCAGTACTTC
CDR3: CASSFDPRDTKPTYEQYF

V: TRBV4-1
length: 13
J: TRBJ1-1
size: few
D: TRBD1
DNA: TGCGCCAGCAGACAGGGGTTGGACACTGAAGCTTTCTTT
CDR3: CASRQGLDTEAFF

V: TRBV13
length: 17
J: TRBJ2-3
size: -
D: TRBD2
DNA: TGTGCCAGTCGACGCCGTGGGGGGGAAGCCAGCACAGATACGCAGTATTTT
CDR3: CASRRRGGEASTDTQYF

V: TRBV27
length: 13
J: TRBJ2-1
size: few
D: -
DNA: TGTGCCAGCACAAAACCCCCTAGCGCTGAGCAGTTCTTC
CDR3: CASTKPPSAEQFF

V: TRBV12-5
length: 13
J: TRBJ1-5
size: -
D: -
DNA: TGTGCTAGTGGTTTTCCTCCCAATCAGCCCCAGCATTTT
CDR3: CASGFPPNQPQHF

V: TRBV9
length: 14
J: TRBJ2-7
size: -
D: TRBD1
DNA: TGTGCCAGCAGCATCGGGGACAGATCCTACGAGCAGTACTTC
CDR3: CASSIGDRSYEQYF

V: TRBV27
length: 15
J: TRBJ2-1
size: -
D: TRBD2
DNA: TGTGCCAGCAGTGGGACTAGCGGTTCCTACAATGAGCAGTTCTTC
CDR3: CASSGTSGSYNEQFF

V: TRBV11-2
length: 15
J: TRBJ2-1
size: few
D: -
DNA: TGTGCCAGCAGCTTAGGGCAATCCCCGTCCAATGAGCAGTTCTTC
CDR3: CASSLGQSPSNEQFF

V: TRBV27
length: 13
J: TRBJ2-3
size: -
D: -
DNA: TGTGCCAGCAGTTCGACTGTACTTGATACGCAGTATTTT
CDR3: CASSSTVLDTQYF

V: TRBV18
length: 16
J: TRBJ1-3
size: -
D: -
DNA: TGTGCCAGCTCACCAAGTGGGGGACACTCTGGAAACACCATATATTTT
CDR3: CASSPSGGHSGNTIYF

V: TRBV28
length: 15
J: TRBJ1-1
size: -
D: -
DNA: TGTGCCAGCAGTTCGTTTGCGGGTGGGAACACTGAAGCTTTCTTT
CDR3: CASSSFAGGNTEAFF

V: TRBV21-1
length: 17
J: TRBJ2-3
size: -
D: -
DNA: TGTGCCAGCAGCAAAGTGGCTACTAGCGGAGGTATGGGTACGCAGTATTTT
CDR3: CASSKVATSGGMGTQYF

V: TRBV19
length: 14
J: TRBJ1-2
size: once
D: TRBD1
DNA: TGTGCCAGTACCATCACGGGGACAGCCTATGGCTACACCTTC
CDR3: CASTITGTAYGYTF

V: TRBV6-6
length: 16
J: TRBJ2-1
size: medium-sized
D: TRBD1
DNA: TGTGCCAGCAGTTCCAAGACAGGGATCCCTTACAATGAGCAGTTCTTC
CDR3: CASSSKTGIPYNEQFF

V: TRBV7-9
length: 13
J: TRBJ1-1
size: -
D: -
DNA: TGTGCCAGCAGCTTCGGGACCACCACTGAAGCTTTCTTT
CDR3: CASSFGTTTEAFF

V: TRBV6-6
length: 15
J: TRBJ2-1
size: -
D: -
DNA: TGTGCCAGCAGCTCGGACACCCTCTCCTACAATGAGCAGTTCTTC
CDR3: CASSSDTLSYNEQFF

V: TRBV6-1
length: 15
J: TRBJ2-4
size: -
D: -
DNA: TGTGCCAGCAGTGAAGGGCTCATAGCCAAAAACATTCAGTACTTC
CDR3: CASSEGLIAKNIQYF

V: TRBV7-3
length: 15
J: TRBJ2-1
size: -
D: TRBD2
DNA: TGTGCCAGCAGCCCCGGACTAGCGGCTTACAATGAGCAGTTCTTC
CDR3: CASSPGLAAYNEQFF

V: TRBV6-1
length: 14
J: TRBJ2-6
size: -
D: -
DNA: TGTGCCAGCAGTGACCCATCTGGGGCCAACGTCCTGACTTTC
CDR3: CASSDPSGANVLTF

V: TRBV29-1
length: 10
J: TRBJ1-1
size: once
D: -
DNA: TGCAGCGTTGGTGAGGCCGAAGCTTTCTTT
CDR3: CSVGEAEAFF

V: TRBV7-9
length: 17
J: TRBJ2-2
size: once
D: TRBD2
DNA: TGTGCCAGCAGCTCCCCGGGACTAGCGGGAGAAACCGGGGAGCTGTTTTTT
CDR3: CASSSPGLAGETGELFF

V: TRBV6-5
length: 13
J: TRBJ2-7
size: -
D: TRBD2
DNA: TGTGCCAGCAGCCCCGGGGGGGTACACGAGCAGTACTTC
CDR3: CASSPGGVHEQYF

V: TRBV7-9
length: 14
J: TRBJ1-2
size: -
D: -
DNA: TGTGCCAGCACCATGGGAGGGAACAACTATGGCTACACCTTC
CDR3: CASTMGGNNYGYTF

V: TRBV5-1
length: 13
J: TRBJ2-1
size: -
D: -
DNA: TGCGCCAGCAGCTTGTTGCCCTACAATGAGCAGTTCTTC
CDR3: CASSLLPYNEQFF